This T cell receptor (beta chain) was retrieved from a study of lymphopenia after photon versus proton radiotherapy. Measured with immunoSEQ multiplex PCR; TCRdb has only the in-frame clones, and not every one. The table shows 29,000 or so clones, with approximately 88% occurring only once. The CDR3 length is 15 residues. Germline V CDR1 and CDR2: SGDLS, YYNGEE. Trimming took 0 bases from V and 0 from J, leaving 10 bases between them. Sequencing used peripheral blood, obtained from a patient treated with proton-based radiotherapy. The V gene is TRBV9, the J gene TRBJ2-7; D is uncertain. This sequence originates from a woman aged 60-70 years with cholangiocarcinoma. Some clones in this sample may be carry-over from other donors' samples. The CDR3 sequence: CASSVGSESSYEQYF. The CDR3, as DNA: TGTGCCAGCAGCGTAGGCAGCGAAAGCTCCTACGAGCAGTACTTC.